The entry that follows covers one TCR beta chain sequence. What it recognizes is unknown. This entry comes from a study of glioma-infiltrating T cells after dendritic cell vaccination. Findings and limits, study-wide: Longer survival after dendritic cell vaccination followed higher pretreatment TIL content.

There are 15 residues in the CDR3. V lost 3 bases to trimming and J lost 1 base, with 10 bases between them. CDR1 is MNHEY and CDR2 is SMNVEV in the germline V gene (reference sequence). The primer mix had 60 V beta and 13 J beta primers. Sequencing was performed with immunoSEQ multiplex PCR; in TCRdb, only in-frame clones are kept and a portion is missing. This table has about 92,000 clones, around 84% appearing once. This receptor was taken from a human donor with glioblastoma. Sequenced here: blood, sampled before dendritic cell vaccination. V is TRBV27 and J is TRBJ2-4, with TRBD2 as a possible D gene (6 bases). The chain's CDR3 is CASSFIGGAKNIQYF. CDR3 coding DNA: TGTGCCAGCAGTTTCATTGGGGGGGCCAAAAACATTCAGTACTTC.